Listed below are T cell receptor beta chains from one sample, sequenced in a study of T cell responses to AZD1222 COVID-19 vaccine. Profiled with immunoSEQ multiplex PCR; TCRdb holds only in-frame clones, not every one. The data hold about 78,000 clones, with around four fifths observed a single time. The input for sequencing was peripheral blood, taken on day 0 of AZD1222 vaccination. All receptors derive from an adult in good health. The CDR3 runs from the conserved cysteine through the conserved F or W. D genes are given only for firm matches. Size is stated for part of the rows, as once, few or many counts, or as a class when the clone is expanded.

TRBD2,TRBJ2-3,once,TRBV7-2,16,CASSLGLARYTDTQYF,TGTGCCAGCAGCTTAGGACTAGCGAGATACACAGATACGCAGTATTTT
TRBD1,TRBJ1-5,-,TRBV14,15,CASSHLGQGAQPQHF,TGTGCCAGCAGCCATCTCGGACAGGGAGCTCAGCCCCAGCATTTT
-,TRBJ2-1,-,TRBV2,13,CATEDISYNEQFF,TGTGCCACGGAGGATATCTCCTACAATGAGCAGTTCTTC
-,TRBJ2-1,-,TRBV10-3,17,CAISESRNWGRNNEQFF,TGTGCCATCAGTGAGTCTAGGAATTGGGGGAGGAACAATGAGCAGTTCTTC
-,TRBJ1-4,-,TRBV6-5,15,CASRATPGVDEKLFF,TGTGCCAGCCGCGCAACCCCGGGAGTTGATGAAAAACTGTTTTTT
-,TRBJ1-3,-,TRBV3-1/TRBV3-2,15,CASSPLTGSGNTIYF,TGTGCCAGCAGCCCTCTGACAGGTTCAGGAAACACCATATATTTT
-,TRBJ1-6,-,TRBV9,17,CASSVDDRPSRNSPLHF,TGTGCCAGCAGCGTAGATGACAGGCCGTCTCGAAATTCACCCCTCCACTTT
-,TRBJ1-1,-,TRBV5-8,14,CASSLTAGTSEAFF,TGTGCCAGCAGCTTGACAGCCGGGACATCTGAAGCTTTCTTT
-,TRBJ2-2,-,TRBV7-2,13,CASSPRVPGELFF,TGTGCCAGCAGCCCTAGGGTTCCCGGGGAGCTGTTTTTT
TRBD2,TRBJ2-1,few,TRBV7-9,17,CASSSSGGLGTYNEQFF,TGTGCCAGCAGTTCTAGCGGGGGACTAGGAACCTACAATGAGCAGTTCTTC
-,TRBJ2-1,-,TRBV6-6,13,CASRLGSNNEQFF,TGTGCCAGCAGGCTTGGAAGCAACAATGAGCAGTTCTTC
TRBD1,TRBJ1-1,few,TRBV6-5,14,CASSLQRTGPEAFF,TGTGCCAGCAGTCTTCAAAGGACAGGACCTGAAGCTTTCTTT
-,TRBJ2-7,-,TRBV15,15,CATSRGRLGPDEQYF,TGTGCCACCAGCAGAGGTCGACTGGGGCCGGACGAGCAGTACTTC
-,TRBJ1-1,few,TRBV4-3,15,CASSQRSTGGTEAFF,TGCGCCAGCAGCCAACGAAGTACGGGGGGCACTGAAGCTTTCTTT
-,TRBJ2-5,once,TRBV7-2,12,CASSLDGETQYF,TGTGCCAGCAGCTTAGACGGGGAGACCCAGTACTTC
-,TRBJ1-5,-,TRBV4-1,14,CASSQRADGQPQHF,TGCGCCAGCAGCCAGAGAGCGGACGGCCAGCCCCAGCATTTT
-,TRBJ1-1,once,TRBV7-2,15,CASSSVGRVNTEAFF,TGTGCCAGCAGCTCCGTGGGACGGGTGAACACTGAAGCTTTCTTT
-,TRBJ1-4,-,TRBV19,14,CASSMDSSREKLFF,TGTGCCAGTAGTATGGACTCTAGTCGCGAAAAACTGTTTTTT
TRBD1,TRBJ1-1,-,TRBV29-1,13,CSVVGQGGTEAFF,TGCAGCGTGGTGGGACAGGGGGGCACTGAAGCTTTCTTT
-,TRBJ2-7,-,TRBV4-3,14,CASSQAQGPYEQYF,TGCGCCAGCAGCCAAGCTCAGGGGCCCTACGAGCAGTACTTC
-,TRBJ2-3,-,TRBV9,15,CASSVGPASTDTQYF,TGTGCCAGCAGCGTAGGTCCAGCGTCCACAGATACGCAGTATTTT
-,TRBJ2-7,-,TRBV3-1/TRBV3-2,15,CASSLGSGTCYEQYF,TGTGCCAGCAGCCTAGGGAGCGGTACCTGTTACGAGCAGTACTTC
TRBD2,TRBJ2-5,-,TRBV2,13,CASSFSGRETQYF,TGTGCCAGCAGTTTTAGCGGGAGGGAGACCCAGTACTTC
-,TRBJ2-3,-,TRBV9,14,CASSVALSTDTQYF,TGTGCCAGCAGCGTAGCCCTGAGCACAGATACGCAGTATTTT
-,TRBJ2-3,-,TRBV2,13,CASNQGRQDTQYF,TGTGCCAGCAATCAAGGGAGGCAGGATACGCAGTATTTT
TRBD1,TRBJ1-3,-,TRBV5-8,15,CASQTRGAAGNTIYF,TGTGCCAGTCAGACCAGGGGGGCCGCTGGAAACACCATATATTTT
TRBD2,TRBJ2-1,-,TRBV5-1,16,CASSLVGLAGENEQFF,TGCGCCAGCAGCTTGGTAGGGCTAGCGGGAGAGAATGAGCAGTTCTTC
TRBD2,TRBJ2-1,-,TRBV14,15,CASSQVGGGYNEQFF,TGTGCCAGCAGCCAAGTGGGCGGGGGTTACAATGAGCAGTTCTTC
-,TRBJ2-1,-,TRBV9,14,CASSVRWEANEQFF,TGTGCCAGCAGCGTAAGGTGGGAAGCCAATGAGCAGTTCTTC
-,TRBJ2-3,-,TRBV12-5,17,CASAPAAGLEVTDTQYF,TGTGCTAGTGCCCCGGCTGCGGGCTTGGAGGTCACAGATACGCAGTATTTT
TRBD1,TRBJ1-4,-,TRBV4-3,15,CASSPGQEPNEKLFF,TGCGCCAGCAGCCCAGGACAGGAGCCCAATGAAAAACTGTTTTTT
TRBD1,TRBJ2-7,-,TRBV12-5,16,CASGLVLGQGPYEQYF,TGTGCTAGTGGTTTGGTCTTGGGACAGGGACCCTACGAGCAGTACTTC
-,TRBJ2-7,once,TRBV18,14,CASSPDRSSYEQYF,TGTGCCAGCTCACCAGACAGGAGCTCCTACGAGCAGTACTTC
TRBD2,TRBJ2-3,-,TRBV5-1,16,CASSPPLAGAADTQYF,TGCGCCAGCAGCCCTCCGCTAGCGGGAGCGGCAGATACGCAGTATTTT
TRBD1,TRBJ1-5,-,TRBV19,15,CASSRDRGGNQPQHF,TGTGCCAGTAGTCGGGACAGGGGTGGCAATCAGCCCCAGCATTTT
-,TRBJ1-1,-,TRBV10-3,18,CAISVERASALWNTEAFF,TGTGCCATCAGCGTTGAGAGGGCCTCAGCGCTGTGGAACACTGAAGCTTTCTTT
-,TRBJ1-1,-,TRBV12-3/TRBV12-4,12,CASSALNTEAFF,TGTGCCAGCAGTGCTCTGAACACTGAAGCTTTCTTT
-,TRBJ2-2,-,TRBV9,13,CASSHTSRGELFF,TGTGCCAGCAGCCACACTAGTCGCGGGGAGCTGTTTTTT
-,TRBJ2-2,-,TRBV6-5,13,CASSYSFPGELFF,TGTGCCAGCAGTTACTCGTTCCCCGGGGAGCTGTTTTTT
-,TRBJ1-2,-,TRBV21-1,17,CASSKETSGSLNYGYTF,TGTGCCAGCAGCAAAGAAACGTCAGGGTCCCTGAACTATGGCTACACCTTC
TRBD2,TRBJ2-7,-,TRBV3-1/TRBV3-2,15,CASRLAGGPLGEQYF,TGTGCCAGCAGACTAGCGGGAGGGCCACTCGGCGAGCAGTACTTC
TRBD1,TRBJ2-2,-,TRBV11-3,15,CASSLGTGNTGELFF,TGTGCCAGCAGCTTAGGGACAGGGAACACCGGGGAGCTGTTTTTT
TRBD2,TRBJ2-2,-,TRBV3-1/TRBV3-2,18,CASSPWTSGRRDTGELFF,TGTGCCAGCAGCCCCTGGACTAGCGGGAGGCGGGACACCGGGGAGCTGTTTTTT
TRBD2,TRBJ2-5,-,TRBV19,17,CASSPGLAGGIQETQYF,TGTGCCAGTAGCCCGGGACTAGCGGGAGGGATCCAAGAGACCCAGTACTTC
-,TRBJ2-6,-,TRBV6-5,13,CASRQGKANVLTF,TGTGCCAGCAGGCAGGGTAAAGCCAACGTCCTGACTTTC
-,TRBJ1-1,once,TRBV14,13,CASSQGGWTEAFF,TGTGCCAGCAGCCAAGGGGGCTGGACTGAAGCTTTCTTT
-,TRBJ2-1,-,TRBV15,14,CATSRDLRDNEQFF,TGTGCCACCAGCAGAGATCTGCGAGACAATGAGCAGTTCTTC
-,TRBJ1-1,-,TRBV14,14,CASSRGGGNTEAFF,TGTGCCAGCAGCCGTGGGGGGGGGAACACTGAAGCTTTCTTT
-,TRBJ1-1,-,TRBV29-1,13,CSVESRRESGAFF,TGCAGCGTTGAATCCCGAAGGGAATCTGGAGCTTTCTTT